These T cell receptor beta chains were read from a single sample in a study of tissue T cells after allogeneic stem cell transplantation. Repertoires were generated with immunoSEQ multiplex PCR, while TCRdb's copy carries only in-frame clones and drops some. The sample yields several thousand clones, around 78% seen once. The material sequenced was esophageal tissue, taken at autopsy. These receptors came from an older male patient with steroid-refractory graft-versus-host disease after an allogeneic stem cell transplant. Among the T cells, some may be from the graft donor. Both conserved end residues are part of each CDR3. A D gene is named only where the DNA matches it firmly. The size field is filled for only some rows; it gives once, few, many or a size class.

j_call d_call clone_size v_call cdr3_nt cdr3_aa
TRBJ2-3 . . TRBV18 TGTGCCTCTCGGCGCCCCCTGGCAGATACGCAGTATTTT CASRRPLADTQYF
TRBJ1-3 . few TRBV9 TGTGCCAGCAGCGTGGGTCTTAACCGGAACACCATATATTTT CASSVGLNRNTIYF
TRBJ1-4 . . TRBV5-1 TGCGCCAGCAGGGTTGGGTCCAACGAGATTAATGAAAAACTGTTTTTT CASRVGSNEINEKLFF
TRBJ1-6 . . TRBV10-2 TGCGCCAGCAGTTCGGGACCTCCTAATTCACCCCTCCACTTT CASSSGPPNSPLHF
TRBJ2-4 . . TRBV4-2 TGTGCCAGCAGCCAAGATCTTGTGGGCAGGGACAAAAACATTCAGTACTTC CASSQDLVGRDKNIQYF
TRBJ2-1 TRBD1 . TRBV6-5 TGTGCCAGCAGTACAGGGGGGAGTAGTGGAGATGAGCAGTTCTTC CASSTGGSSGDEQFF
TRBJ2-5 . . TRBV5-4 TGTGCCAGCAGCTTATACCAAGAGACCCAGTACTTC CASSLYQETQYF
TRBJ2-7 . . TRBV5-5 TGTGCCAGCAGCTTGCCGGTCAGCCAGCCCTCCTACGAGCAGTACTTC CASSLPVSQPSYEQYF
TRBJ2-7 TRBD1 . TRBV28 TGTGCCAGCAGTCCCGGGACAGGATTTAACTACGAGCAGTACTTC CASSPGTGFNYEQYF
TRBJ1-2 . . TRBV7-9 TGTGCCAGCAGCTTTGAGTCCGGAGGATATGGCTACACCTTC CASSFESGGYGYTF
TRBJ2-7 . . TRBV7-8 TGTGCCAGCAGCTTAAGCTTTGGGGGGCTAGGGAATAAGCAGTACTTC CASSLSFGGLGNKQYF
TRBJ2-5 . . TRBV5-1 TGCGCCAGCAGCTTGGTACTAGAAGAGACCCAGTACTTC CASSLVLEETQYF
TRBJ2-1 TRBD2 . TRBV28 TGTGCCAGCATCCTAGGGACTAGCTCGGAAAATGAGCAGTTCTTC CASILGTSSENEQFF
TRBJ1-2 TRBD1 . TRBV6-5 TGTGCCAGCAGGCAGACAGGGGCAATAAACTATGGCTACACCTTC CASRQTGAINYGYTF
TRBJ2-6 . . TRBV24-1 TGTGCCACCAGTACCCGCAGCCTCTCTGGGGCCAACGTCCTGACTTTC CATSTRSLSGANVLTF
TRBJ1-1 . . TRBV6-5 TGTGCCAGCAGTTACGGTAGGAGCACTGAAGCTTTCTTT CASSYGRSTEAFF
TRBJ1-2 . . TRBV4-2 TGTGCCAGCAGAGCGGGCGCCCCGCACTATGGCTACACCTTC CASRAGAPHYGYTF
TRBJ1-1 . . TRBV28 TGTGCCAGTGGCAGGGATAGGACTGAAGCTTTCTTT CASGRDRTEAFF
TRBJ1-6 . few TRBV7-9 TGTGCCAGCAGCTTAGCGCCTGAGACAGTAAATTCACCCCTCCACTTT CASSLAPETVNSPLHF
TRBJ2-2 . few TRBV4-2 TGTGCCAGCAGCCGGAGATTAAGGGGGGAGAACACCGGGGAGCTGTTTTTT CASSRRLRGENTGELFF
TRBJ2-5 . . TRBV7-9 TGTGCCAGCAGCCCCAAGGGGGGCCTAATGCAGACCCAGTACTTC CASSPKGGLMQTQYF
TRBJ2-1 . . TRBV9 TGTGCCAGCAGCGTAGGTCAAGGCTGGGAGCAGTTCTTC CASSVGQGWEQFF
TRBJ2-7 TRBD2 . TRBV5-6 TGTGCCAGCAGCTTGGTAGCGGGGGGCCTGGACGAGCAGTACTTC CASSLVAGGLDEQYF
TRBJ1-6 TRBD1 few TRBV30 TGTGCCTGGAGTACCAGGGGGGGGAGTAATTCACCCCTCCACTTT CAWSTRGGSNSPLHF
TRBJ2-2 TRBD1 . TRBV29-1 TGCAGCGGTGGGAGGACAGGGAATACCGGGGAGCTGTTTTTT CSGGRTGNTGELFF
TRBJ1-1 . hyperexpanded TRBV7-9 TGTGCCAGCAGCTTAGACACTGAAGCTTTCTTT CASSLDTEAFF
TRBJ2-1 . . TRBV5-1 TGCGCCAGCAGCTTAGGCGGAAGCTCCTACAATGAGCAGTTCTTC CASSLGGSSYNEQFF
TRBJ2-2 . few TRBV28 TGTGCCAGCAGTTACACATTAGCGCTCACCGGGGAGCTGTTTTTT CASSYTLALTGELFF
TRBJ2-7 . . TRBV4-1 TGCGCCAGCAGCCAAGAAGGACGGAGGTACTACGAGCAGTACTTC CASSQEGRRYYEQYF
TRBJ2-2 . . TRBV5-1 TGCGCCAGCAGCTTGGCCGGCAGGGAGCGCCTCCCAAAATCCGCCGGGGAGCTGTTTTTT CASSLAGRERLPKSAGELFF
TRBJ1-3 . . TRBV2 TGTGCCAGCAGTGAAGCGCTTGAGGGGGGGACTGGAAACACCATATATTTT CASSEALEGGTGNTIYF
TRBJ1-3 . . TRBV29-1 TGCAGCGGTGGATTCTCTGGAAACACCATATATTTT CSGGFSGNTIYF
TRBJ2-5 . . TRBV2 TGTGCCAGCAGGCCGGGACAGCGGGAAGAGACCCAGTACTTC CASRPGQREETQYF
TRBJ2-4 . . TRBV1 TGCACCAGCAGCCCTGGACAGCTAGCCAAAAACATTCAGTACTTC CTSSPGQLAKNIQYF
TRBJ2-6 . . TRBV5-5 TGTGCCAGCAGCTTGAGGGGTGGGGCCAACGTCCTGACTTTC CASSLRGGANVLTF
TRBJ1-2 . . TRBV4-1 TGCGCCAGCAGCCAGGGACCATATTATAACTATGGCTACACCTTC CASSQGPYYNYGYTF
TRBJ2-2 TRBD2 once TRBV19 TGTGCCACCGGACCGGGACTAGCGGGGGGGCCGAGCACCGGGGAGCTGTTTTTT CATGPGLAGGPSTGELFF
TRBJ1-4 . . TRBV5-1 TGCGCCAGCAGCTTGGACGGGGCGGCTAATGAAAAACTGTTTTTT CASSLDGAANEKLFF
TRBJ2-7 . . TRBV3-1/TRBV3-2 TGTGCCAGCAGCCAGGGAGTTTCCTACTCCTACGAGCAGTACTTC CASSQGVSYSYEQYF
TRBJ1-5 . . TRBV5-5 TGTGCCAGCAGCCAACGGGACTTCGAAGGTAGTCAGCCCCAGCATTTT CASSQRDFEGSQPQHF
TRBJ1-1 TRBD1 . TRBV9 TGTGCCAGCAGCTCGACCGGGACAGCGAACACTGAAGCTTTCTTT CASSSTGTANTEAFF
TRBJ2-6 . . TRBV30 TGTGCCTGGACTTTCTCTGGGGCCAACGTCCTGACTTTC CAWTFSGANVLTF
TRBJ1-1 . . TRBV4-1 TGCGCCAGCAGCCAAGATTGGACAGCGAACACTGAAGCTTTCTTT CASSQDWTANTEAFF
TRBJ2-5 TRBD2 . TRBV10-3 TGTGCCATCAGTGACCAGCGGGGGGGCCTAGGGGAGACCCAGTACTTC CAISDQRGGLGETQYF
TRBJ1-5 TRBD1 . TRBV2 TGTGCCAGCAGTTTAGACAGGGGGTACGGTCAGCCCCAGCATTTT CASSLDRGYGQPQHF
TRBJ1-4 TRBD1 few TRBV5-6 TGTGCCAGCAGCTGGGGGATTACAGGGGTTCGGGAAAAACTGTTTTTT CASSWGITGVREKLFF
TRBJ1-2 TRBD1 . TRBV6-2/TRBV6-3 TGTGCCAGCACCCCGGGACAGAGATATGGCTACACCTTC CASTPGQRYGYTF
TRBJ1-6 . . TRBV6-1 TGTGCCAGCAGTGACAGGGGAGCGGGGTCCTATAATTCACCCCTCCACTTT CASSDRGAGSYNSPLHF
TRBJ1-4 . . TRBV4-1 TGCGCCAGCAGCCAGGGGAGGACAGTTAATGAAAAACTGTTTTTT CASSQGRTVNEKLFF
TRBJ2-7 . . TRBV10-3 TGTGCCACGATGGTCGTCTACGAGCAGTACTTC CATMVVYEQYF